This TCR beta chain was recorded in a study of shared clonotypes between healthy human individuals. Deep was the level used in running the assay. Per the study methods: Filtering differed, since immunoSEQ gave only junction sequences and no quality scores. Sequencing used immunoSEQ multiplex PCR; TCRdb keeps in-frame clones, though not all of them. V and J calls and clone size come straight from that table; D and trimming were deduced from the DNA. The sample shows almost 700,000 clones, approximately 90% of them seen only once. V lost 1 base to trimming and J lost 7 bases, with 10 bases between them. Germline-derived CDR1 and CDR2 are SQVTM and ANQGSEA. The CDR3 runs 12 residues. Naive CD8 cells lacked CD45RO, underwent positive selection for CCR7 and left out terminally differentiated effector memory CD45RA+ cells. All donors qualified as healthy HIV-negative adults and had experienced no recent acute infections or vaccinations.

The rearrangement joins TRBV29-1 to TRBJ1-1; D not certain. The sample was naive CD8+ T cells sorted from blood. This clonotype originated in a man aged 25-45 years in good health. As DNA, the CDR3 is TGCAGCGTTGAAGTTTTGGGAAGTGAAGCTTTCTTT. It translates to CSVEVLGSEAFF.